This T cell receptor beta chain was captured in a study of T cell responses to AZD1222 COVID-19 vaccine. Per germline, CDR1 MNHEY and CDR2 SMNVEV (reference sequence). With 2 bases removed from V and 6 bases from J, the gap between germline ends came to 16 bases. There are 15 residues in the CDR3. Sequencing used immunoSEQ multiplex PCR; TCRdb keeps in-frame clones, though not all of them. This sample has 90,000 to 95,000 clones, with 80% to 90% found just once. Specimen: peripheral blood, collected on day 0 of AZD1222 vaccination. This chain joins TRBV27 and TRBJ1-1, with a weak D call TRBD1 (6 bases). This clonotype was obtained from an adult in good health. The CDR3 sequence is CASSLLGRGSPEAFF. In DNA form, the CDR3 reads TGTGCCAGCAGTTTACTGGGGAGGGGGAGCCCTGAAGCTTTCTTT.